A single sample gave rise to the 19 T cell receptor beta chains below, sequenced in a study of T cell repertoires in cytomegalovirus infection. TCRdb independently ran MiXCR on the reads; one entry per CDR3 protein. The sample carries more than 400,000 distinct CDR3 sequences, approximately 26% recorded once. The sequencing input was PBMCs. Every receptor here comes from a human donor in good health (CMV status not recorded). Some clones in this sample may be carry-over from other donors' samples.

This clonotype occurred a few times. The chain recombines TRBV2 with TRBJ1-6, with 8 nucleotides matching TRBD1. J lost 10 bases, V lost 0 bases, and 8 bases had no gene match. The length of the CDR3 is 16 residues. Germline CDR1 reads SNHLY; CDR2 reads FYNNEI. The chain's CDR3 is CASSEAQGASGSPLHF. In nucleotides, the CDR3 is TGTGCCAGCAGTGAAGCGCAGGGGGCGAGTGGATCACCCCTCCACTTT.

The rearrangement links TRBV5-1 to TRBJ2-5, with D maybe TRBD2 (6 bases). This CDR3 has 15 residues. The V end was cut by 0 bases, the J end by 0 bases, with 9 bases between. Germline CDR1 reads SGHRS; CDR2 reads YFSETQ. CDR3 region: CASSLELANQETQYF. The CDR3 DNA reads as TGCGCCAGCAGCTTGGAGCTAGCGAACCAAGAGACCCAGTACTTC.

CDR3 sequence (DNA): TGTGCCAGCGAAACCTCGGGGGGTATTTTCGGAGAGACCCAGTACTTC. It encodes CASETSGGIFGETQYF. The J gene is TRBJ2-5, the V gene TRBV18; 7 bases align to TRBD2. Germline CDR1 is KGHSH and CDR2 is LQKENI. The length of the CDR3 is 16 residues. The J segment lost 4 bases and the V segment lost 8 bases, leaving 16 bases of the junction unmatched.

This clonotype showed up many times. CDR3 sequence: CASGPNLAAGVGETQYF. CDR3 in DNA: TGTGCTAGTGGCCCTAACCTGGCGGCAGGGGTTGGGGAGACCCAGTACTTC. The gene calls are TRBV12-5 and TRBJ2-5, with D possibly TRBD1 on 6 matching bases. Per germline, CDR1 LGHNT and CDR2 FRNRAP. This CDR3 contains 17 residues. Trimming shortened V by 6 bases and J by 5 bases, and 25 bases separated the two germline ends.

This chain joins TRBV3-1 and TRBJ2-3; 13 bases align to TRBD2. In germline, CDR1 is LGHDT, CDR2 YNNKEL (reference sequence). The ends lost 5 bases at V and 2 bases at J; junction bases unmatched: 10. The CDR3 is 18 residues long. DNA of the CDR3: TGTGCCAGCAGCTACGGACTAGCGGGAGTAGGAACCACAGATACGCAGTATTTT. Protein: CASSYGLAGVGTTDTQYF.

The rearrangement uses TRBV24-1 and TRBJ2-1; 13 bases line up with TRBD2. The CDR3 length is 17 residues. Germline V CDR1 and CDR2: KGHDR, SFDVKD. J was trimmed by 7 bases and V by 2 bases; bases with no gene match: 7. CDR3 amino acids: CATSDWGLAGKENEQFF. The CDR3 DNA reads TGTGCCACCAGTGATTGGGGACTAGCGGGAAAAGAGAATGAGCAGTTCTTC.

In this sample, this clonotype turned up many times. The chain carries TRBV7-3 and TRBJ2-2; D gene ambiguous. The germline V gene encodes CDR1 SGHTA and CDR2 FQGTGA. The CDR3 runs to 14 residues. Trimming pared 5 bases from V and 4 bases from J, leaving 11 bases between. The CDR3 spells CASSLSWGTGELFF. CDR3 DNA sequence: TGTGCCAGCAGCCTTTCGTGGGGCACCGGGGAGCTGTTTTTT.

This clonotype was picked up many times. The V call is TRBV7-3, the J call TRBJ2-3, with 9 bases lining up with TRBD1. Germline lookup yields CDR1 SGHTA and CDR2 FQGTGA. CDR3 length equals 14 residues. The ends lost 6 bases at V and 4 bases at J; junction bases unmatched: 5. CDR3 region: CASSSDRGSDTQYF. The CDR3 DNA is TGTGCCAGCAGTAGTGACAGGGGGTCAGATACGCAGTATTTT.

The gene calls are TRBV12-3 or TRBV12-4 and TRBJ1-3, with 7 nucleotides matching TRBD1. V lost 6 bases, J lost 1 base, and 6 bases stayed unmatched. The CDR3 extends over 15 amino acids. The CDR3 region has the DNA TGTGCCAGCAGGACAGGGACAACTTCTGGAAACACCATATATTTT. Its protein product is CASRTGTTSGNTIYF.

The chain is built from TRBV7-2 and TRBJ1-1; the D gene is possibly TRBD1 (6 bases). Germline CDR1 is SGHTA and CDR2 is FQGNSA. Trimming removed 5 bases from V and 6 bases from J, with 13 bases in between. CDR3 size: 13 residues. CDR3 in DNA: TGTGCCAGCAGCCTAGGACAGAGACCTGAAGCTTTCTTT. Amino acid sequence: CASSLGQRPEAFF.

This clonotype was seen a few times. The chain links TRBV6-5 to TRBJ1-2, with a weak D call TRBD1 (6 bases). Trimming cost V 2 bases and J 6 bases, with 13 bases left between them. Germline V CDR1 and CDR2: MNHEY, SVGAGI. This CDR3 contains 14 residues. The CDR3 DNA sequence: TGTGCCAGCAGTTACACAACCACAGGGAATGGCTACACCTTC. Its translation: CASSYTTTGNGYTF.

J is TRBJ2-1 and V is TRBV2; 7 positions agree with TRBD2. V was clipped by 8 bases and J by 4 bases; unmatched bases: 8. This CDR3 spans 14 amino acids. From germline, CDR1 is SNHLY and CDR2 FYNNEI. The CDR3 loop reads CASLADEGYNEQFF. In DNA, the CDR3 is TGTGCCAGCCTAGCGGACGAGGGGTACAATGAGCAGTTCTTC.

The V gene is TRBV7-2, the J gene TRBJ1-2, with no clear D. V lost 2 bases and J lost 0, with 16 bases in between. The CDR3 loop spans 17 amino acids. The V gene's germline CDR1 is SGHTA and CDR2 FQGNSA. The CDR3 protein is CASSLITGFSTNYGYTF. In DNA form, the CDR3 reads TGTGCCAGCAGCTTAATCACCGGGTTTTCAACTAACTATGGCTACACCTTC.

This clonotype occurred many times. This chain joins TRBV7-6 and TRBJ2-1, with TRBD2 matching over 7 bases. The V and J ends lost 5 bases and 3 bases, in that order; junction bases with no gene match: 13. The CDR3 sequence is 17 residues long. The V gene's germline CDR1 is SGHVS and CDR2 FNYEAQ. The CDR3: CASSPPGAGVFYNEQFF. The CDR3 DNA reads TGTGCCAGCAGCCCCCCCGGCGCGGGAGTGTTCTACAATGAGCAGTTCTTC.

The chain couples TRBV7-3 to TRBJ1-2; 10 positions agree with TRBD1. Looked up from germline, CDR1 is SGHTA and CDR2 is FQGTGA. The CDR3 is 14 amino acids. V dropped 4 bases and J dropped 8; count of bases not matched to a gene: 7. The CDR3 sequence is CASSSGDRGGGYTF. The CDR3 DNA reads TGTGCCAGCAGCTCTGGGGACAGGGGTGGCGGCTACACCTTC.

This clonotype was observed a few times. The chain carries TRBV7-8 and TRBJ2-1; no clear D. CDR3 size: 12 residues. V shed 1 base and J shed 10 bases, with 8 bases lying between them. The germline V gene encodes CDR1 SGHVS and CDR2 FQNEAQ. CDR3 region: CASSLEMREQFF. The CDR3 bases are TGTGCCAGCAGCTTAGAGATGAGGGAGCAGTTCTTC.

This clonotype was picked up a small number of times. This chain joins TRBV28 and TRBJ2-7; D possibly corresponds to TRBD1 (5 bases). Germline V lookup: CDR1 MDHEN, CDR2 SYDVKM. V shed 5 bases and J shed 6 bases, with 17 bases lying between them. The CDR3 is 14 amino acids. The CDR3 nucleotides read TGTGCCAGCAGTCACCAGGGCCGGGTGGGCGAGCAGTACTTC. Its protein product is CASSHQGRVGEQYF.

The V and J genes are TRBV4-3 and TRBJ2-2, with D perhaps given as TRBD1 or TRBD2 (5 bases each). Germline CDR1 is LGHNA and CDR2 is YSLEER. The CDR3 has 15 residues. The ends were cut back, 4 bases at V and 3 bases at J, with 12 bases in the middle. The CDR3 here is CASSLGQGHTGELFF. DNA for the CDR3: TGCGCCAGCAGCCTAGGGCAGGGACACACCGGGGAGCTGTTTTTT.

Turning to this clonotype: Since a much larger clone is just one base distant, this may be a read error. The J gene is TRBJ2-3, the V gene TRBV6-6; 13 bases are shared with TRBD2. J lost 9 bases, V lost 8 bases, and 14 bases had no gene match. This CDR3 is built from 16 residues. CDR1 and CDR2 from the germline V gene are MNHNY and SVGAGI (reference sequence). DNA of the CDR3: TGTGCCAGCGGTGAGGGACTAGCGGGAACCGGTCGAACGCAGTATTTT. This encodes CASGEGLAGTGRTQYF.